What follows are 21 T cell receptor beta chains derived from one specimen sequenced in a study of T-cell memory formation after mild COVID-19. TCRdb passed the 5' RACE reads through MiXCR, listing each CDR3 protein once. The table shows about 410,000 distinct CDR3 sequences, with around a quarter occurring only once. Sample: PBMCs or a T cell subset sorted from them (not recorded which). The source is an adult woman who had mild COVID-19 (a few samples of this study predate the infection). Cell type and time point are not known.

The chain carries TRBV5-1 and TRBJ2-3; 7 bases agree with TRBD1. The CDR3 extends over 14 amino acids. CDR1 is SGHRS and CDR2 is YFSETQ in the germline V gene. Trimming at V came to 3 bases and at J to 4 bases, leaving 5 bases not matched to a gene. CDR3 amino acids: CASSSSGGSDTQYF. DNA of the CDR3: TGCGCCAGCAGCTCATCAGGGGGATCAGATACGCAGTATTTT.

The chain uses TRBV6-2 or TRBV6-3 and TRBJ2-1, with TRBD2 identical over 11 bases. Germline assignment: CDR1 MNHEY and CDR2 SVGEGT. The CDR3 contains 16 residues. J was trimmed by 5 bases and V by 6 bases; bases with no gene match: 9. The chain's CDR3 is CASSLTSGIPHNEQFF. CDR3 sequence (DNA): TGTGCCAGCAGCCTGACTAGCGGGATCCCCCACAATGAGCAGTTCTTC.

The CDR3 bases are TGTGCCAGCAGGTCAACTGGGGCAGATACGCAGTATTTT. Its translation is CASRSTGADTQYF. This chain joins TRBV6-5 and TRBJ2-3; no definite D call. CDR1 is MNHEY and CDR2 is SVGAGI in the germline V gene. The CDR3 consists of 13 residues. The germline V and J ends were trimmed by 6 bases and 4 bases, with 11 bases remaining between them.

The chain links TRBV15 to TRBJ1-2; D is unresolved. This CDR3 is 13 amino acids long. In germline, CDR1 is LNHNV, CDR2 YYDKDF (reference sequence). Trimming took 5 bases from V and 5 from J, leaving 12 bases between them. The CDR3 spells CATSGEGRYGYTF. The CDR3 DNA reads TGTGCCACCAGCGGGGAGGGCAGATATGGCTACACCTTC. Full variable domain (missing parts from reference TRBV15 and TRBJ1-2): DAMVIQNPRYQVTQFGKPVTLSCSQTLNHNVMYWYQQKSSQAPKLLFHYYDKDFNNEADTPDNFQSRRPNTSFCFLDIRSPGLGDTAMYLCATSGEGRYGYTFGSGTRLTVV.

This clonotype has a handful of counts. J is TRBJ2-5 and V is TRBV11-2; possibly TRBD2 for D (5 bases). In germline, CDR1 is SGHAT, CDR2 FQNNGV. CDR3 size: 16 residues. V was trimmed by 4 bases and J by 0 bases, leaving 15 bases between them. The CDR3 loop reads CASSSLGLPYQETQYF. CDR3 bases: TGTGCCAGCAGCTCCCTTGGACTTCCCTACCAAGAGACCCAGTACTTC. Full variable domain (remainder filled in from reference TRBV11-2 and TRBJ2-5): EAGVAQSPRYKIIEKRQSVAFWCNPISGHATLYWYQQILGQGPKLLIQFQNNGVVDDSQLPKDRFSAERLKGVDSTLKIQPAKLEDSAVYLCASSSLGLPYQETQYFGPGTRLLVL.

This chain joins TRBV7-7 and TRBJ2-5; 12 bases are shared with TRBD2. The germline CDR1 and CDR2 sequences are SSHAT and FNYEAQ (reference sequence). The V segment lost 2 bases and the J segment 3 bases; nucleotides outside the gene matches: 7. CDR3 length: 17 residues. CDR3: CASSLIPSGGEEETQYF. CDR3 in DNA: TGTGCCAGCAGCTTAATTCCTAGCGGGGGGGAAGAAGAGACCCAGTACTTC.

The V and J genes are TRBV5-1 and TRBJ2-1; 15 bases are shared with TRBD2. CDR1 SGHRS and CDR2 YFSETQ come from the germline V gene. The ends lost 3 bases at V and 9 bases at J; junction bases unmatched: 4. The CDR3 has 15 amino acids. The CDR3 loop reads CASSWTSGRAGEQFF. DNA for the CDR3: TGCGCCAGCAGCTGGACTAGCGGGAGGGCCGGTGAGCAGTTCTTC.

This sequence joins TRBV5-1 and TRBJ1-3, with D unclear. V shed 0 bases and J shed 4 bases, with 11 bases lying between them. Germline CDR1 SGHRS, CDR2 YFSETQ. The CDR3 is 15 amino acids. The CDR3 is CASSLVYGFGNTIYF. The CDR3 DNA is TGCGCCAGCAGCTTGGTCTACGGGTTCGGAAACACCATATATTTT.

Only a few counts were recorded for this clonotype. V is TRBV5-5 and J is TRBJ1-1; tentative D call: TRBD1 (5 bases). The V gene's germline CDR1 is SGHKS and CDR2 YYEKEE (reference sequence). Deletions cut 2 bases from V and 2 bases from J, with 13 bases between. The CDR3 has 15 residues. The CDR3 DNA reads TGTGCCAGCAGCTTTGAAAGCAGGGCCAACACTGAAGCTTTCTTT. This encodes CASSFESRANTEAFF.

This chain uses TRBV7-8 with TRBJ2-3; D remains ambiguous. Germline V gene lookup returns CDR1 SGHVS and CDR2 FQNEAQ. The V end was cut by 10 bases, the J end by 0 bases, with 20 bases between. This CDR3 has 16 amino acids. The chain's CDR3 is CATSFVRLTSTDTQYF. DNA of the CDR3: TGTGCCACCTCCTTCGTCCGGCTAACAAGCACAGATACGCAGTATTTT.

This chain connects TRBV6-1 to TRBJ2-7; D call uncertain. The CDR3 extends over 16 amino acids. Germline CDR1 is MNHNS and CDR2 is SASEGT. V lost 0 bases, J lost 2 bases, and 14 bases lay in between. CDR3 nucleotide sequence: TGTGCCAGCAGTGAAGCGCGCCTACAGCGAACCTACGAGCAGTACTTC. Translating gives CASSEARLQRTYEQYF.

This clonotype came up a few times. The chain is built from TRBV5-1 and TRBJ2-6, with D possibly matching TRBD1 (6 bases). Germline CDR1 SGHRS, CDR2 YFSETQ. V was clipped by 5 bases and J by 0 bases, with 12 bases between them. This CDR3 has 16 amino acids. CDR3 residues: CASSPGANSGANVLTF. CDR3 DNA: TGCGCCAGCAGTCCAGGGGCAAACTCTGGGGCCAACGTCCTGACTTTC.

The gene calls are TRBV12-3 or TRBV12-4 and TRBJ2-1, with 12 bases that match TRBD2. With V trimmed by 4 bases and J by 9 bases, 4 bases remained unmatched. This CDR3 has 14 residues. CDR3 in DNA: TGTGCCAGCAGTTCCAGGACTAGCGGGACTGAGCAGTTCTTC. This codes for CASSSRTSGTEQFF.

The rearrangement uses TRBV20-1 and TRBJ2-7, with 9 nucleotides matching TRBD1. This CDR3 is built from 11 residues. CDR1 DFQATT and CDR2 SNEGSKA come from the germline V gene (reference sequence). V trimming: 4 bases; J trimming: 7 bases; junction bases outside the gene matches: 2. The CDR3 DNA reads as TGCAGTGCTAAGGACAGGGGTGAGCAGTACTTC. Amino acid sequence: CSAKDRGEQYF.

In its sample, this clonotype was seen a few times. The chain couples TRBV4-2 to TRBJ2-3, with 7 bases aligning to TRBD2. The CDR3 extends over 18 amino acids. J lost 3 bases, V lost 0 bases, and 12 bases had no gene match. Germline CDR1 reads LGHNA; CDR2 reads YNFKEQ. The CDR3 here is CASSQDPPPAGATDTQYF. DNA of the CDR3: TGTGCCAGCAGCCAAGATCCCCCTCCGGCGGGAGCGACAGATACGCAGTATTTT.

This sequence joins TRBV4-3 and TRBJ1-1; TRBD1 matches at 7 bases. CDR1 and CDR2 (germline): LGHNA, YSLEER. The CDR3 contains 17 residues. V shed 0 bases, J shed 0 bases, and the junction held 7 bases outside the gene matches. The CDR3: CASSQDLGGSMNTEAFF. The CDR3 DNA reads as TGCGCCAGCAGCCAAGATTTAGGGGGCTCGATGAACACTGAAGCTTTCTTT.

This clonotype was observed a few times. V gene TRBV15 combines with J gene TRBJ2-7; no clear D gene. Per germline, CDR1 LNHNV and CDR2 YYDKDF (reference sequence). CDR3 length: 14 amino acids. V shed 5 bases and J shed 5 bases, with 16 bases lying between them. CDR3 sequence (DNA): TGTGCCACCAGCGGGCGAGACCCAGCCCACGAGCAGTACTTC. This codes for CATSGRDPAHEQYF.

The rearrangement links TRBV7-3 to TRBJ1-1; D gene uncertain. Between the trimmed V and J ends, which lost 4 bases and 1 base, there was a span of 19 bases. Looked up from germline, CDR1 is SGHTA and CDR2 is FQGTGA. The CDR3 has 17 amino acids. The CDR3 is CASSSLDLLVANTEAFF. The CDR3 DNA is TGTGCCAGCAGCTCCCTGGACCTGTTAGTGGCGAACACTGAAGCTTTCTTT.

At least ten counts were recorded for this clonotype. CDR3 loop: CATSDPGTGNEQFF. The CDR3 DNA reads as TGTGCCACCAGTGATCCCGGGACAGGGAATGAGCAGTTCTTC. V usage is TRBV24-1 and J usage is TRBJ2-1, with 9 bases that match TRBD1. Germline V gene lookup returns CDR1 KGHDR and CDR2 SFDVKD. J gave up 7 bases and V 3 bases, and 3 bases lay outside the gene matches. The CDR3 is made up of 14 amino acids.

CDR3 loop: CASSMKGDTDTQYF. Written as DNA, the CDR3 is TGCGCCAGCAGCATGAAGGGGGACACAGATACGCAGTATTTT. The V and J genes are TRBV5-1 and TRBJ2-3, with D possibly being TRBD1 (6 bases). Germline CDR1 SGHRS, CDR2 YFSETQ. V was trimmed by 4 bases and J by 2 bases, leaving 11 bases between them. The CDR3 totals 14 residues.

In its sample, this clonotype was seen a few times. The rearrangement uses TRBV25-1 and TRBJ1-5; TRBD1 matches 8 bases. CDR1 and CDR2 (germline): MGHDK, SYGVNS. Trimming took 4 bases from V and 6 from J; bases not matched to a gene: 11. The CDR3 totals 16 residues. CDR3 protein: CASSGQASGTGQPQHF. Written as DNA, the CDR3 is TGTGCCAGCAGTGGACAGGCATCCGGGACAGGTCAGCCCCAGCATTTT.